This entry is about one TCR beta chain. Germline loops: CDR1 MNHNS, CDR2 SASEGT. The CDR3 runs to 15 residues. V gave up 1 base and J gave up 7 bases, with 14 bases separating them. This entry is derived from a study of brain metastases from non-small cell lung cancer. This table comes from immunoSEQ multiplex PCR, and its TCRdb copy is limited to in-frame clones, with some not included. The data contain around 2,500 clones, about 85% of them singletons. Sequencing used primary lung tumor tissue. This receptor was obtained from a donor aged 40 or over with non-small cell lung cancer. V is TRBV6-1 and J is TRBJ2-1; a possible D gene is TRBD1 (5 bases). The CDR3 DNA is TGTGCCAGCAGTGAAGTCCAGGGATCGATAAATGAGCAGTTCTTC. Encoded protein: CASSEVQGSINEQFF.